This T cell receptor (beta chain) is from a study of blood T cell repertoires in COVID-19. Some clones are missing from TCRdb's copy, which holds only in-frame ones; the method was immunoSEQ multiplex PCR. The repertoire includes approximately 210,000 clones, 75% to 85% of them detected once, and 3.5% to 5.5% sits in the top ten. V dropped 1 base and J dropped 4; count of bases not matched to a gene: 9. Germline loops: CDR1 WSHSY, CDR2 SAAADI. The CDR3 length is 16 residues. The clonotype comes from a man aged 30 to 45 with acute COVID-19. V usage is TRBV10-2 and J usage is TRBJ1-1; 7 bases line up with TRBD1. Specimen: PBMCs or T cells enriched from blood (not recorded which). The CDR3 loop is CASSEFRSGGFTEAFF. For the CDR3, the DNA is TGCGCCAGCAGTGAGTTTCGATCAGGGGGTTTCACTGAAGCTTTCTTT.